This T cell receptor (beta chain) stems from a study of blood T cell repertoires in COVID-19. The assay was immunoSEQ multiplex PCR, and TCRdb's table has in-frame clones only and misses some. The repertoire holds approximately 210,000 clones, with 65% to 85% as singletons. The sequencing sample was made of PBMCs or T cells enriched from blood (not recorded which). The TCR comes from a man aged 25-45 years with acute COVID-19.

This CDR3 is CASQAGTNYGYTF. The CDR3 region has the DNA TGTGCCAGCCAGGCCGGAACTAACTATGGCTACACCTTC. The gene calls are TRBV28 and TRBJ1-2; unclear D gene. The germline V gene has CDR1 MDHEN and CDR2 SYDVKM. This CDR3 has 13 residues. The V gene lost 8 bases and the J gene lost 0 bases, with 10 bases spanning the gap.